Each of the 20 T cell receptor beta chains below was sequenced from the same sample in a study of T cells in tuberculosis. Data came from immunoSEQ multiplex PCR; TCRdb stores just in-frame clones and leaves some out. The sample has some 20,000 clones; 80% to 90% are singletons. Material for sequencing was PBMCs. These TCRs come from a donor between 10 and 35 years old with latent tuberculosis or without tuberculosis infection.

CDR3 amino acids: CASSEFYRLNTIYF. In DNA form, the CDR3 reads TGTGCCAGCAGTGAGTTCTACAGGCTAAACACCATATATTTT. This chain joins TRBV6-1 and TRBJ1-3; possible D gene TRBD1, 5 bases. This CDR3 is 14 amino acids long. Germline CDR1 reads MNHNS; CDR2 reads SASEGT. V was clipped by 3 bases and J by 6 bases, with 12 bases between them.

J is TRBJ1-6 and V is TRBV6-5, with D unclear. The ends were cut back, 2 bases at V and 7 bases at J, with 9 bases in the middle. The CDR3 consists of 14 residues. CDR1 is MNHEY, CDR2 SVGAGI, per germline. The CDR3 region is CASSYVQKNSPLHF. The CDR3 DNA sequence: TGTGCCAGCAGTTACGTACAGAAAAATTCACCCCTCCACTTT.

The chain joins TRBV27 to TRBJ1-2; D call uncertain. This CDR3 region has 14 residues. Germline-derived CDR1 and CDR2 are MNHEY and SMNVEV (reference sequence). Deletions cut 3 bases from V and 6 bases from J, with 14 bases between. The CDR3 is CASSLRAAPNGYTF. The CDR3 coding sequence is TGTGCCAGCAGTTTGAGGGCAGCGCCGAATGGCTACACCTTC.

V usage is TRBV12-5 and J usage is TRBJ1-2; D gene uncertain. V lost 1 base and J 3 bases, leaving 18 bases between the germline ends. The CDR3 contains 17 residues. CDR1 and CDR2 from the germline V gene are LGHNT and FRNRAP. The CDR3 reads CASGLALGEGFDYGYTF. The CDR3 nucleotides read TGTGCTAGTGGTTTGGCCCTCGGAGAGGGTTTTGACTATGGCTACACCTTC. Together with reference TRBV12-5 and TRBJ1-2, the CDR3 gives the full variable domain: DARVTQTPRHKVTEMGQEVTMRCQPILGHNTVFWYRQTMMQGLELLAYFRNRAPLDDSGMPKDRFSAEMPDATLATLKIQPSEPRDSAVYFCASGLALGEGFDYGYTFGSGTRLTVV.

The J gene is TRBJ2-7, the V gene TRBV5-6; 13 bases are a match to TRBD2. Unmatched junction bases numbered 3, after V lost 2 bases and J lost 4 bases. CDR1 SGHDT and CDR2 YYEEEE come from the germline V gene. This CDR3 spans 15 amino acids. CDR3: CASSFGTSGVYEQYF. For the CDR3, the DNA is TGTGCCAGCAGCTTCGGGACTAGCGGGGTTTACGAGCAGTACTTC.

The V and J genes are TRBV28 and TRBJ2-1; 9 bases agree with TRBD1. V lost 6 bases to trimming and J lost 3 bases; unmatched junction nucleotides: 12. The CDR3 totals 17 residues. CDR1 MDHEN and CDR2 SYDVKM come from the germline V gene. DNA of the CDR3: TGTGCCAGCAGGGTCCGATCGGGGACAGGGTTCTACAATGAGCAGTTCTTC. It specifies CASRVRSGTGFYNEQFF.

The chain combines TRBV5-1 with TRBJ1-3; TRBD1 might be the D (6 bases). The germline V and J ends were trimmed by 3 bases and 2 bases, with 12 bases remaining between them. CDR1 is SGHRS and CDR2 is YFSETQ in the germline V gene. CDR3 length: 15 residues. CDR3 sequence: CASSSQGTAGNTIYF. As DNA, the CDR3 is TGCGCCAGCAGCTCACAGGGTACCGCTGGAAACACCATATATTTT.

V usage is TRBV7-2 and J usage is TRBJ1-6; a possible D gene is TRBD1 (5 bases). Germline V gives CDR1 SGHTA, CDR2 FQGNSA. Deletions cut 1 base from V and 4 bases from J, with 8 bases between. The CDR3 totals 15 residues. The CDR3 DNA reads as TGTGCCAGCAGCTTAGTGGACACATATAATTCACCCCTCCACTTT. Translating it yields CASSLVDTYNSPLHF.

In DNA, the CDR3 is TGTGCCTGGAGTCCCGCACTTAGCTCCTACAATGAGCAGTTCTTC. The encoded protein is CAWSPALSSYNEQFF. The chain employs TRBV30 and TRBJ2-1, with unresolved D. Germline CDR1 is GTSNPN and CDR2 is SVGIG (reference sequence). V was clipped by 2 bases and J by 0 bases, with 11 bases between them. This CDR3 is built from 15 residues.

The rearrangement uses TRBV5-1 and TRBJ1-1; D gene ambiguous. Germline V gene lookup returns CDR1 SGHRS and CDR2 YFSETQ. This CDR3 has 14 amino acids. The V end lost 0 bases, the J end lost 0 bases, and 6 bases lay between the germline ends. The CDR3 reads CASSLDRLNTEAFF. The CDR3 DNA is TGCGCCAGCAGCTTGGACAGACTGAACACTGAAGCTTTCTTT.

This clone was counted between two and nine times. The rearrangement links TRBV25-1 to TRBJ1-3; a weak D match, TRBD1 (6 bases). The V end lost 4 bases, the J end lost 4 bases, and 11 bases lay between the germline ends. CDR3 size: 14 residues. Per germline, CDR1 MGHDK and CDR2 SYGVNS. The CDR3 loop reads CASSVPGVGNTIYF. CDR3 DNA: TGTGCCAGCAGTGTACCAGGGGTCGGAAACACCATATATTTT.

The chain is built from TRBV6-1 and TRBJ1-4; 9 nucleotides agree with TRBD1. Trimming at V came to 5 bases and at J to 5 bases, leaving 6 bases not matched to a gene. In germline, CDR1 is MNHNS, CDR2 SASEGT. The CDR3 covers 15 residues. CDR3 loop: CASSPQGTGNEKLFF. The DNA of the CDR3 is TGTGCCAGCAGTCCCCAGGGGACAGGGAATGAAAAACTGTTTTTT.

The chain is built from TRBV5-5 and TRBJ1-2, with D uncertain. There are 11 residues in the CDR3. CDR1 SGHKS and CDR2 YYEKEE come from the germline V gene (reference sequence). V lost 4 bases and J 5 bases, leaving 6 bases between the germline ends. The CDR3 spells CASSPRYGYTF. In DNA form, the CDR3 reads TGTGCCAGCAGCCCTCGGTATGGCTACACCTTC.

The chain uses TRBV2 and TRBJ1-2; 7 bases align to TRBD1. Trimming removed 6 bases from V and 3 bases from J; junction bases left unmatched: 4. The germline CDR1 and CDR2 sequences are SNHLY and FYNNEI. The CDR3 is 13 amino acids. CDR3 loop: CASRRGPDYGYTF. The CDR3 nucleotides are TGTGCCAGCAGGAGGGGGCCTGACTATGGCTACACCTTC.

The chain recombines TRBV15 with TRBJ1-2; D is perhaps TRBD1 (6 bases). From germline, CDR1 is LNHNV and CDR2 YYDKDF (reference sequence). V lost 5 bases and J 2 bases, leaving 9 bases between the germline ends. The CDR3 is made up of 13 amino acids. This CDR3 is CATSRTDNYGYTF. The DNA for the CDR3 is TGTGCCACCAGCCGGACAGACAACTATGGCTACACCTTC.

This sequence joins TRBV5-1 and TRBJ2-3; TRBD2 is a possible D gene (5 bases). The CDR3 spans 17 residues. Germline-derived CDR1 and CDR2 are SGHRS and YFSETQ. The V end was cut by 3 bases, the J end by 5 bases, with 22 bases between. The CDR3 region is CASSSRRYTSEGDTQYF. In nucleotides, the CDR3 is TGCGCCAGCAGCTCCCGTCGTTATACGAGCGAGGGAGATACGCAGTATTTT.

This chain uses TRBV5-1 with TRBJ2-5, with D possibly being TRBD1 (5 bases). Trimming took 4 bases from V and 1 from J, leaving 11 bases between them. The V gene's germline CDR1 is SGHRS and CDR2 YFSETQ. The CDR3 spans 14 residues. The CDR3 nucleotides are TGCGCCAGCAGCGCTGACAGCCGCCAAGAGACCCAGTACTTC. Translating gives CASSADSRQETQYF.

The J gene is TRBJ1-3, the V gene TRBV6-5, with 9 bases matching TRBD1. This CDR3 contains 13 residues. The V gene end was trimmed by 6 bases and the J gene end by 8 bases; junction bases not matched to a gene: 5. The germline V gene has CDR1 MNHEY and CDR2 SVGAGI. CDR3 amino acids: CASSTGQGDTIYF. CDR3 nucleotides: TGTGCCAGCAGCACGGGACAGGGCGACACCATATATTTT.

This clone was seen once. V usage is TRBV10-3 and J usage is TRBJ2-7; 10 positions agree with TRBD1. CDR1 and CDR2 from the germline V gene are ENHRY and SYGVKD. Trimming took 6 bases from V and 6 from J; bases not matched to a gene: 2. The CDR3 has 12 residues. The CDR3 protein is CAISWTGGEQYF. The CDR3 nucleotides read TGTGCCATCAGCTGGACAGGGGGCGAGCAGTACTTC.

The chain uses TRBV6-5 and TRBJ2-1, with D possibly matching TRBD1 (5 bases). Per the germline V gene, CDR1 is MNHEY and CDR2 is SVGAGI. CDR3 length equals 14 residues. Trimming shortened V by 2 bases and J by 4 bases, and 9 bases separated the two germline ends. CDR3 DNA sequence: TGTGCCAGCAGTTACGGCAGGGCTTACAATGAGCAGTTCTTC. Translation: CASSYGRAYNEQFF.